This passage covers 5 T cell receptor beta chains from one sample sequenced in a study of Ad26.COV2.S vaccination and SARS-CoV-2 variants. Clones were sequenced by immunoSEQ multiplex PCR, and TCRdb holds only the in-frame ones, with some missing. There are approximately 350,000 clones in the sample; 83% occur only once, and roughly 7.4% lies in the top ten. The treatment here: approximately 18 received Ad26.COV2.S at low or high dose, single or two shots; roughly five received placebo; per-sample allocation not given. On day 63 after the first injection, vaccine and placebo recipients gave samples. The sample was peripheral blood, taken in a trial of Ad26.COV2.S vaccine versus placebo. These receptors were obtained from a person aged 18-60 years who received the Ad26.COV2.S COVID-19 vaccine or a placebo.

This chain joins TRBV5-5 and TRBJ2-1, with 7 bases that match TRBD2. Germline trimming cut 2 bases from V and 9 bases from J; bases unmatched to any gene: 8. CDR1 and CDR2 from the germline V gene are SGHKS and YYEKEE (reference sequence). The CDR3 is 14 residues long. The CDR3 spells CASSFWGLYPEQFF. As DNA, the CDR3 is TGTGCCAGCAGCTTTTGGGGACTATATCCTGAGCAGTTCTTC.

The J gene is TRBJ1-5, the V gene TRBV11-3; 10 bases are shared with TRBD1. Germline assignment: CDR1 SGHNT and CDR2 YENEEA. V lost 5 bases, J lost 6 bases, and 4 bases stayed unmatched. The CDR3 is made up of 14 amino acids. The CDR3 DNA is TGTGCCAGCAGCCGCGGACAGGGGGGTCAGCCCCAGCATTTT. Its protein is CASSRGQGGQPQHF.

This clone was seen at least ten times. CDR3 sequence (DNA): TGTGCCAGCAGCCTTGCCCACGAAGCTTTCTTT. This gives the protein CASSLAHEAFF. J is TRBJ1-1 and V is TRBV3-1 (or the pseudogene TRBV3-2); unclear D gene. CDR1 and CDR2 (germline): LGHDT, YNNKEL (reference sequence). V was clipped by 4 bases and J by 8 bases, with 8 bases between them. The CDR3 sequence is 11 residues long.

V is TRBV5-4 and J is TRBJ2-7; 10 nucleotides align to TRBD2. After removal of 1 base from V and 2 bases from J, the junction contained 6 bases not matched to a gene. This CDR3 has 16 amino acids. Germline CDR1 SGHNT, CDR2 YYREEE (reference sequence). CDR3 DNA: TGTGCCAGCAGCTTGAGTAGCGGGGGGCGAGCCTACGAGCAGTACTTC. Its translation: CASSLSSGGRAYEQYF.

CDR3 sequence: CASSTTGKSLHF. CDR3 DNA sequence: TGTGCCAGCAGCACGACAGGGAAATCCCTCCACTTT. This chain joins TRBV6-6 and TRBJ1-6, with 7 bases aligning to TRBD1. V lost 6 bases to trimming and J lost 14 bases; unmatched junction nucleotides: 7. The length of the CDR3 is 12 residues. CDR1 and CDR2 (germline): MNHNY, SVGAGI (reference sequence).